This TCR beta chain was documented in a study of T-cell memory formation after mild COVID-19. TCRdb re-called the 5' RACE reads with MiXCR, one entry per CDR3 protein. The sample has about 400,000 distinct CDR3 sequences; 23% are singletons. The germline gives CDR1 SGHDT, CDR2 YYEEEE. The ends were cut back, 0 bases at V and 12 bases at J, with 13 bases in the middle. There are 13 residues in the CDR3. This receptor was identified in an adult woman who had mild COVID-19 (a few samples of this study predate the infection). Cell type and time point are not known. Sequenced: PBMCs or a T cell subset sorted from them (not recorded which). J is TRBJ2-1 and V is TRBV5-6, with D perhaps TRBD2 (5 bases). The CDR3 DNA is TGTGCCAGCAGCTTGGGGGGTGCAGGAGGGCAGTTCTTC. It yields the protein CASSLGGAGGQFF.